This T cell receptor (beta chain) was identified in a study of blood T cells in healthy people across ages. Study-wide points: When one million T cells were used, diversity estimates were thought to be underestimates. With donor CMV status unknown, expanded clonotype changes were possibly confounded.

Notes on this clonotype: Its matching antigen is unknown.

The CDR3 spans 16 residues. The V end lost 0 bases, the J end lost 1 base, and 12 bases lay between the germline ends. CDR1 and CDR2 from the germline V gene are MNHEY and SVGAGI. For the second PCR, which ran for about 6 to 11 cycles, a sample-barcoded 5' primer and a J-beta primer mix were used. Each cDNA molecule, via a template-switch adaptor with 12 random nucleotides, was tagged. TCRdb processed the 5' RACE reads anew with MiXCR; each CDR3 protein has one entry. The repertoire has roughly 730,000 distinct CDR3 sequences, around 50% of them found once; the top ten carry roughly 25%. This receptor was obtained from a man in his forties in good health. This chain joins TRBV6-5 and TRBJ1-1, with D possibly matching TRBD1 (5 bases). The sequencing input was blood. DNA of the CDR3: TGTGCCAGCAGTTACTCGAAAGGGACCCCGAACACTGAAGCTTTCTTT. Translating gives CASSYSKGTPNTEAFF.